This passage covers 3 T cell receptor beta chains from one sample sequenced in a study of vaccination and CD4 T cells after COVID-19. TCRdb fed the PCR reads into MiXCR, producing one record per CDR3 protein. The sample yields just over 20,000 distinct CDR3 sequences, 58% seen once. The material was CD4+ T cells from blood, obtained before SARS-CoV-2 vaccination. Receptors were obtained from a human donor who had recovered from COVID-19.

The chain links TRBV19 to TRBJ1-1, with D perhaps TRBD1 (5 bases). V was pared by 3 bases and J by 7 bases, with 12 bases between. Germline assignment: CDR1 LNHDA and CDR2 SQIVND (reference sequence). This CDR3 spans 13 amino acids. CDR3 sequence (DNA): TGTGCCAGTAGTATCTATCGGGGCAGTGAAGCTTTCTTT. The encoded protein is CASSIYRGSEAFF.

There are a few counts of this clonotype. The V and J genes are TRBV7-2 and TRBJ2-7; 8 nucleotides match TRBD2. J was trimmed by 6 bases and V by 0 bases; bases with no gene match: 10. The CDR3 is made up of 16 amino acids. The germline V gene has CDR1 SGHTA and CDR2 FQGNSA. CDR3 DNA: TGTGCCAGCAGCTTAGCCTCGCGGGAGGTGCGGCCCGAGCAGTACTTC. This translates into CASSLASREVRPEQYF.

This rearrangement joins TRBV6-1 to TRBJ2-3; no reliable D call. This CDR3 is built from 14 residues. Germline assignment: CDR1 MNHNS and CDR2 SASEGT. Trimming removed 8 bases from V and 0 bases from J, with 12 bases in between. CDR3 in DNA: TGTGCCAGCGCCCGGGCTTCTAGCACAGATACGCAGTATTTT. It is translated as CASARASSTDTQYF.